The rows below give T cell receptor beta chains drawn from one sample of a study of beta chain features in type 1 diabetes. Profiling relied on immunoSEQ multiplex PCR, and the TCRdb table lists in-frame clones only, not all of them. The sample has 130,000 to 150,000 clones; around a tenth are singletons. The sample comprised central memory CD4+ T cells from blood. The origin of the receptors is a man between 18 and 35 years old in good health. Each CDR3 is given with its conserved first and last residue. Each record gives: V gene, J gene, CDR3 protein.

V gene: TRBV11-2
J gene: TRBJ1-3
CDR3 protein: CASSLMGAANSGNTIYF

V gene: TRBV25-1
J gene: TRBJ1-1
CDR3 protein: CASTLRTGANTEAFF

V gene: TRBV6-5
J gene: TRBJ2-3
CDR3 protein: CASSYSKAAGWDTQYF

V gene: TRBV6-5
J gene: TRBJ2-1
CDR3 protein: CASRTGLANNEQFF

V gene: TRBV2
J gene: TRBJ2-1
CDR3 protein: CASSEGVGGPYNEQFF

V gene: TRBV18
J gene: TRBJ1-1
CDR3 protein: CASSPDRSEAFF

V gene: TRBV7-8
J gene: TRBJ2-7
CDR3 protein: CASSLSLRGGEQYF

V gene: TRBV6-1
J gene: TRBJ2-3
CDR3 protein: CASSRTGQRTDTQYF

V gene: TRBV29-1
J gene: TRBJ2-5
CDR3 protein: CSVRTGWTQYF

V gene: TRBV29-1
J gene: TRBJ2-7
CDR3 protein: CSVEAPGGARQQYF

V gene: TRBV5-6
J gene: TRBJ1-2
CDR3 protein: CASSFFQDGYTF

V gene: TRBV6-6
J gene: TRBJ2-3
CDR3 protein: CASSSGQGSTDTQYF

V gene: TRBV9
J gene: TRBJ2-5
CDR3 protein: CASSRDSQETQYF

V gene: TRBV13
J gene: TRBJ1-6
CDR3 protein: CASIQGASNSPLHF

V gene: TRBV7-9
J gene: TRBJ1-6
CDR3 protein: CASSLVGGNSPLHF

V gene: TRBV2
J gene: TRBJ2-3
CDR3 protein: CASSDSAVTDTQYF

V gene: TRBV4-2
J gene: TRBJ2-7
CDR3 protein: CASSQAQSGQGMYEQYF

V gene: TRBV5-1
J gene: TRBJ1-4
CDR3 protein: CASSLAGYNNEKLFF

V gene: TRBV11-3
J gene: TRBJ2-7
CDR3 protein: CASSLNGGLNEQYF

V gene: TRBV7-2
J gene: TRBJ2-3
CDR3 protein: CASSLRTGADTQYF

V gene: TRBV28
J gene: TRBJ1-6
CDR3 protein: CASRPGQQNSPLHF

V gene: TRBV7-2
J gene: TRBJ1-1
CDR3 protein: CASSLQGFGTEAFF

V gene: TRBV5-4
J gene: TRBJ1-1
CDR3 protein: CASSFGQRNTEAFF

V gene: TRBV7-2
J gene: TRBJ1-5
CDR3 protein: CASSDGQAPNQPQHF

V gene: TRBV10-3
J gene: TRBJ1-2
CDR3 protein: CAMGGGGNYGYTF

V gene: TRBV4-3
J gene: TRBJ1-4
CDR3 protein: CASSQDEGAGEKLFF

V gene: TRBV30
J gene: TRBJ2-5
CDR3 protein: CAWGGAQETQYF

V gene: TRBV5-6
J gene: TRBJ2-5
CDR3 protein: CASSWGLAGGPGETQYF

V gene: TRBV27
J gene: TRBJ2-1
CDR3 protein: CASSGRSGTSTEQFF

V gene: TRBV30
J gene: TRBJ1-1
CDR3 protein: CAWSSSGFEAFF

V gene: TRBV4-1
J gene: TRBJ2-3
CDR3 protein: CASSPTTSARTDTQYF

V gene: TRBV19
J gene: TRBJ2-3
CDR3 protein: CASSIASRGSTDTQYF

V gene: TRBV7-9
J gene: .
CDR3 protein: CASSAQGWDEQYF

V gene: TRBV5-1
J gene: TRBJ1-4
CDR3 protein: CASSPGTGGVGGEKLFF

V gene: TRBV25-1
J gene: TRBJ1-6
CDR3 protein: CASSAHPGQAINSPLHF

V gene: TRBV5-6
J gene: TRBJ2-2
CDR3 protein: CASSLGQITGELFF

V gene: TRBV4-1
J gene: TRBJ2-7
CDR3 protein: CASSQDLGGEQYF

V gene: TRBV23-1
J gene: TRBJ2-1
CDR3 protein: CASSQAESTSSQFF

V gene: TRBV5-1
J gene: TRBJ2-7
CDR3 protein: CASSLEGEPTGEQYF

V gene: TRBV19
J gene: TRBJ1-2
CDR3 protein: CASSRGQNYGYTF

V gene: TRBV18
J gene: TRBJ2-7
CDR3 protein: CASSPPASGVSYEQYF

V gene: TRBV18
J gene: TRBJ2-5
CDR3 protein: CASSPGGDSRETQYF